These 18 T cell receptor beta chains were all obtained from the same sample, sequenced in a study of glioma-infiltrating T cells. The iRepertoire nested amplicon-rescue multiplex PCR amplified TCR alpha and beta CDR3s from RNA. TCRdb re-analysed the multiplex PCR reads in MiXCR, keeping a single row per CDR3 protein. The profile shows about 89,000 distinct CDR3 sequences, about 23% of them singletons. Sequencing used glioma tissue, nonneoplastic brain tissue, or PBMCs (not recorded which). All receptors come from a human donor with low-grade glioma or glioblastoma, undergoing nonglioma brain surgery, or in good health (not recorded which).

This clonotype showed up just once. The chain uses TRBV10-2 and TRBJ2-5; perhaps TRBD1 as D (6 bases). Germline V CDR1 and CDR2: WSHSY, SAAADI. Trimming took 8 bases from V and 1 from J, leaving 11 bases between them. This CDR3 spans 13 amino acids. CDR3 residues: CASLRTAQETQYF. The CDR3, as DNA: TGCGCCAGCCTCCGGACAGCCCAAGAGACCCAGTACTTC.

This clonotype was seen many times. The chain combines TRBV12-3 or TRBV12-4 with TRBJ1-2; D unclear. The CDR3 sequence is 13 residues long. V lost 5 bases and J lost 1, with 8 bases in between. CDR3 sequence reads: CASSATVNYGYTF. In DNA form, the CDR3 reads TGTGCCAGCAGTGCGACTGTTAACTATGGCTACACCTTC.

For the CDR3, the DNA is TGTGCCAGTGGGGAGGGTTTGGGCGGGAAATACAATGAGCAGTTCTTC. It encodes CASGEGLGGKYNEQFF. V gene TRBV9 combines with J gene TRBJ2-1, with 7 nucleotides matching TRBD2. Germline lookup yields CDR1 SGDLS and CDR2 YYNGEE. The CDR3 contains 16 residues. The ends lost 8 bases at V and 4 bases at J; junction bases unmatched: 15.

This clonotype was seen a handful of times. The CDR3 loop reads CSVIPQGRPNTIYF. The CDR3 DNA is TGCAGCGTGATACCCCAAGGACGGCCCAACACCATATATTTT. This chain joins TRBV29-1 and TRBJ1-3; D uncertain. With 6 bases removed from V and 7 bases from J, the gap between germline ends came to 19 bases. CDR3 length equals 14 residues. Germline CDR1 and CDR2: SQVTM and ANQGSEA.

This clonotype was recorded many times. The V call is TRBV20-1, the J call TRBJ2-7; D is unresolved. With 0 bases removed from V and 2 bases from J, the gap between germline ends came to 11 bases. This CDR3 has 14 residues. Germline lookup yields CDR1 DFQATT and CDR2 SNEGSKA (reference sequence). CDR3: CSAREGTVTYEQYF. In DNA, the CDR3 is TGCAGTGCTAGAGAAGGAACAGTAACCTACGAGCAGTACTTC.

This clonotype was seen at least ten times. V usage is TRBV7-9 and J usage is TRBJ1-5; no clear D. CDR1 and CDR2 (germline): SEHNR, FQNEAQ (reference sequence). The CDR3 length is 13 residues. Trimming took off 1 base at V and 7 bases at J, with 8 bases between the two ends. The CDR3 loop reads CASSLGPNQPQHF. Written as DNA, the CDR3 is TGTGCCAGCAGCTTAGGCCCCAACCAGCCCCAGCATTTT.

With regard to this clonotype: Just one base apart from a much larger clone, this may be a read error. It is likely a read error, because the conserved phenylalanine at the end of the CDR3 is missing. The chain joins TRBV3-1 to TRBJ1-6, with D unclear. V dropped 3 bases and J dropped 13 bases, with 16 bases sitting between them. CDR3 length equals 14 residues. Looked up from germline, CDR1 is LGHDT and CDR2 is YNNKEL (reference sequence). The CDR3 DNA reads as TGTGCCAGCAGCCAGTTTCCGGCGTCATCGCCCCTCCACCTT. It translates to CASSQFPASSPLHL.

Many counts were recorded for this clonotype. The gene calls are TRBV3-1 and TRBJ1-2; D gene unclear. In germline, CDR1 is LGHDT, CDR2 YNNKEL (reference sequence). This CDR3 comprises 15 residues. Trimming took off 3 bases at V and 0 bases at J, with 11 bases between the two ends. The DNA of the CDR3 is TGTGCCAGCAGCCAGGCCCCTCGGGCTAACTATGGCTACACCTTC. Protein: CASSQAPRANYGYTF.

This clonotype was observed at least ten times. The chain uses TRBV7-9 and TRBJ1-1; TRBD1 agrees at 7 bases. CDR1 is SEHNR and CDR2 is FQNEAQ in the germline V gene (reference sequence). The J segment lost 5 bases and the V segment lost 4 bases, leaving 13 bases of the junction unmatched. The CDR3 extends over 16 amino acids. The CDR3 spells CASSSSGRGLGTEAFF. The CDR3 nucleotides are TGTGCCAGCAGCTCGTCGGGGAGGGGGCTTGGGACTGAAGCTTTCTTT.

This clonotype showed up many times. The rearrangement links TRBV7-7 to TRBJ2-1, with TRBD2 identical over 8 bases. Looked up from germline, CDR1 is SSHAT and CDR2 is FNYEAQ (reference sequence). The CDR3 consists of 15 residues. Germline trimming cut 3 bases from V and 7 bases from J; bases unmatched to any gene: 8. CDR3 sequence reads: CASSFSSGWGNEQFF. DNA of the CDR3: TGTGCCAGCAGCTTTTCTAGCGGGTGGGGAAATGAGCAGTTCTTC.

The chain uses TRBV20-1 and TRBJ2-7; D is ambiguous. CDR1 and CDR2 from the germline V gene are DFQATT and SNEGSKA (reference sequence). The germline V and J ends were trimmed by 2 bases and 2 bases, with 19 bases remaining between them. The CDR3 has 16 amino acids. The chain's CDR3 is CSARSLAGDIAYEQYF. The CDR3 DNA reads TGCAGTGCTAGATCCCTGGCTGGAGATATCGCCTACGAGCAGTACTTC.

This clonotype occurred many times. The chain links TRBV2 to TRBJ1-3; D remains ambiguous. The CDR3 sequence is 17 residues long. Trimming took off 2 bases at V and 0 bases at J, with 14 bases between the two ends. The V gene's germline CDR1 is SNHLY and CDR2 FYNNEI. CDR3 loop: CASSEMRRKVSGNTIYF. CDR3 coding DNA: TGTGCCAGCAGTGAAATGCGTAGAAAAGTCTCTGGAAACACCATATATTTT.

This clonotype was recorded at least ten times. The chain uses TRBV18 and TRBJ1-2; 7 positions match TRBD1. Germline V gene sequence: CDR1 KGHSH, CDR2 LQKENI. The V segment lost 1 base and the J segment 6 bases; nucleotides outside the gene matches: 2. The CDR3 is 13 amino acids. The chain's CDR3 is CASSPRTGDGYTF. Written as DNA, the CDR3 is TGTGCCAGCTCACCACGCACAGGGGATGGCTACACCTTC. The full variable domain, in which reference TRBV18 and TRBJ1-2 provide the parts outside the CDR3, is NAGVMQNPRHLVRRRGQEARLRCSPMKGHSHVYWYRQLPEEGLKFMVYLQKENIIDESGMPKERFSAEFPKEGPSILRIQQVVRGDSAAYFCASSPRTGDGYTFGSGTRLTVV.

This clonotype was observed a few times. The gene calls are TRBV29-1 and TRBJ2-1; TRBD1 aligns across 11 bases. V shed 3 bases and J 8 bases; nucleotides not matched to a gene: 9. Germline CDR1 is SQVTM and CDR2 is ANQGSEA. The CDR3 is made up of 15 amino acids. This chain's CDR3 is CSVEGRDRGKYEQFF. The DNA of the CDR3 is TGCAGCGTTGAGGGACGGGACAGGGGGAAGTATGAGCAGTTCTTC.

This clonotype was seen only a few times. The rearrangement links TRBV19 to TRBJ2-7, with D possibly TRBD2 on 6 matching bases. The CDR3 extends over 14 amino acids. Trimming cost V 5 bases and J 2 bases, with 13 bases left between them. Germline CDR1 is LNHDA and CDR2 is SQIVND (reference sequence). DNA of the CDR3: TGTGCCAGTAGTGCCACTGCGGGAACCTACGAGCAGTACTTC. It yields the protein CASSATAGTYEQYF.

This clonotype was detected many times. The chain carries TRBV2 and TRBJ2-7; no clear D gene. Trimming took off 7 bases at V and 0 bases at J, with 19 bases between the two ends. This CDR3 has 16 amino acids. CDR1 is SNHLY and CDR2 is FYNNEI in the germline V gene. CDR3 in DNA: TGTGCCAGCACAAGAACGGCGGCGAGTAGCTCCTACGAGCAGTACTTC. It translates to CASTRTAASSSYEQYF.

This clonotype was seen many times. The chain employs TRBV6-1 and TRBJ2-7, with 9 bases that match TRBD1. Per the germline V gene, CDR1 is MNHNS and CDR2 is SASEGT. Trimming at V came to 7 bases and at J to 6 bases, leaving 13 bases not matched to a gene. The length of the CDR3 is 15 residues. CDR3 DNA sequence: TGTGCCAGCACTGGACCTGGGACAGGGCTGAGCGAGCAGTACTTC. Its translation: CASTGPGTGLSEQYF.

This clonotype was found many times. The chain recombines TRBV7-8 with TRBJ2-7; D is unclear. From germline, CDR1 is SGHVS and CDR2 FQNEAQ. The germline V and J ends were trimmed by 0 bases and 2 bases, with 5 bases remaining between them. The CDR3 covers 13 residues. The CDR3 sequence: CASSLANTYEQYF. CDR3 DNA sequence: TGTGCCAGCAGCTTAGCCAACACCTACGAGCAGTACTTC.